This TCR beta chain was captured in a study of T cell changes during pregnancy in multiple sclerosis (dated by TCRdb to the late 2010s). Regarding the complete study: In women with multiple sclerosis, the researchers looked at how the T cell repertoire shifted as pregnancy progressed.

The library was made by the immunoSEQ multiplex PCR assay. TCRdb mirrors the immuneACCESS table, restricted to in-frame sequences. Some clones are absent from its copies; in checked studies, under half trace to an unresolved V gene, and the reason for the others is unknown. In this sample the table shows roughly 77,000 clones, approximately 92% of which occur a single time. Less than 2% of the sample belongs to the ten largest clones. V and J lose 2 bases and 4 bases, and a span of 14 bases separates them. Based on the germline V gene, the CDR1 and CDR2 sequences are SGHTA and FQGNSA. From the cysteine through the phenylalanine, the CDR3 covers 16 amino acids. The DNA shown is the 48-base CDR3, in frame from base 1. On this clone itself: Its antigen is still unknown. Base qualities are not provided; no much larger clone lies one nucleotide away.

The specimen comprised peripheral blood, sampled in the second trimester of pregnancy. The TCR originated in a female donor with multiple sclerosis, enrolled in a pregnancy study. The sequence links TRBV7-2 to TRBJ2-2, and perhaps TRBD1 as D gene, on 6 matching bases. For the CDR3, the sequence is CASSLRTGMGTGELFF. The nucleotide sequence reads as follows: TGTGCCAGCAGCTTAAGAACAGGGATGGGCACCGGGGAGCTGTTTTTT.